The text below deals with one TCR beta chain. The source of the sample is a study of blood T cell repertoires in COVID-19. Authors' analysis steps: Cell counts per sample came from amplifying reference gene primers. Data came from immunoSEQ multiplex PCR; TCRdb stores just in-frame clones and leaves some out. The DNA gave D and trimming, while V, J and clone size come from that table. The sample shows a few hundred thousand clones, roughly nine tenths of them seen only once. This CDR3 region has 15 residues. Per the germline V gene, CDR1 is LNHNV and CDR2 is YYDKDF (reference sequence). V was cut by 0 bases and J by 5 bases, with 14 bases left in between. This study enrolled people aged about 18 to 95 from around 26 US geographic areas. In assigning cohorts, the study relied on participant-reported clinical history.

The sample taken for sequencing was PBMCs or T cells enriched from blood (not recorded which). This sequence was found in a woman aged 25 to 39 who had recovered from COVID-19. The V gene is TRBV15, the J gene TRBJ2-7; D is perhaps TRBD2 (7 bases). The CDR3 protein is CATSRERGARDEQYF. The DNA for the CDR3 is TGTGCCACCAGCAGAGAACGGGGGGCGAGGGACGAGCAGTACTTC.